This TCR beta chain comes out of a study of PD-L1 blockade in urothelial cancer. Overall study: Treatment start was followed by blood analysis at 3 weeks (second dose) and again at 6 weeks. The median T cell count in blood samples was about 140,000.

Germline CDR1 is LNHDA and CDR2 is SQIVND (reference sequence). Deletions cut 1 base from V and 0 bases from J, with 10 bases between. The CDR3 spans 15 residues. Assay used: immunoSEQ multiplex PCR; TCRdb lists only in-frame clones, some missing. The table lists about 91,000 clones, less than 90% of them singletons, with over 7.5% in the top ten. Regarding time point: peripheral blood 6 weeks after treatment start. The sequence was collected from a man aged 65-85 years with urothelial cancer. V is TRBV19 and J is TRBJ2-7; TRBD2 might be the D (6 bases). The sequenced sample was PBMCs, obtained around atezolizumab (anti-PD-L1) treatment. CDR3 in DNA: TGTGCCAGTAGTATAGGTAGCGGATACTCCTACGAGCAGTACTTC. It specifies CASSIGSGYSYEQYF.